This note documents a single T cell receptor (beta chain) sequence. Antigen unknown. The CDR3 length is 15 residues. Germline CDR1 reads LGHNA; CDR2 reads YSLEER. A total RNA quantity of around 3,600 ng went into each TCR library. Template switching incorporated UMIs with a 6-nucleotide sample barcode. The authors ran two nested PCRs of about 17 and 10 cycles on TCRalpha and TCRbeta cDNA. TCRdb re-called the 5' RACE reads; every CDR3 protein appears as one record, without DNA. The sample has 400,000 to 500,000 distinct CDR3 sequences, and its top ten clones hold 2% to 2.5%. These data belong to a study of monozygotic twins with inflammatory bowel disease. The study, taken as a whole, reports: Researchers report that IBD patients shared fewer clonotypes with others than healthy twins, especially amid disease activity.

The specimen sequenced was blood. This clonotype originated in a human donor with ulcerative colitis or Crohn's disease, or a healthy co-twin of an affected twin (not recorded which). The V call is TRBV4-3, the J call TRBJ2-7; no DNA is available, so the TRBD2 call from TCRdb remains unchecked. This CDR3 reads CASSQDAGREYEQYF.